The next 15 T cell receptor beta chains were all read from a single sample in a study of long-term antiretroviral therapy in people with HIV. This was the immunoSEQ v3.0 assay at survey level. Libraries were prepared by immunoSEQ multiplex PCR; TCRdb keeps only in-frame clonotypes and omits some of them. The repertoire includes 14,000 or so clones, roughly 88% of them detected once, and under 14% sits in the top ten. Sequenced here: unsorted PBMCs, sampled 6.2 years after starting antiretroviral therapy. These receptors were obtained from a man in his forties with HIV.

The rearrangement joins TRBV2 to TRBJ1-5; a weak D match, TRBD1 (5 bases). Trimming took off 7 bases at V and 3 bases at J, with 10 bases between the two ends. From germline, CDR1 is SNHLY and CDR2 FYNNEI. The CDR3 is 13 residues long. The CDR3 region is CASTQDNNQPQHF. The CDR3 DNA is TGTGCCAGCACCCAGGACAACAATCAGCCCCAGCATTTT.

This sequence joins TRBV6-6 and TRBJ1-2; the D is unclear. Germline CDR1 MNHNY, CDR2 SVGAGI (reference sequence). The CDR3 has 13 residues. V was cut by 2 bases and J by 1 base, with 5 bases left in between. CDR3 nucleotide sequence: TGTGCCAGCAGTTACCCTGTTAACTATGGCTACACCTTC. Amino acid sequence: CASSYPVNYGYTF.

The chain employs TRBV5-6 and TRBJ2-7, with D possibly matching TRBD1 (5 bases). V dropped 4 bases and J dropped 2 bases, with 16 bases sitting between them. Germline V gene lookup returns CDR1 SGHDT and CDR2 YYEEEE. The CDR3 is 15 amino acids. Here the CDR3 DNA reads TGTGCCAGCAGCGGCAGGGATAATCCAACCTACGAGCAGTACTTC. It codes for CASSGRDNPTYEQYF.

The chain recombines TRBV9 with TRBJ2-5; D ambiguous. The CDR3 contains 14 residues. Trimming cost V 0 bases and J 1 base, with 7 bases left between them. Germline V gene lookup returns CDR1 SGDLS and CDR2 YYNGEE. CDR3 nucleotide sequence: TGTGCCAGCAGCGTAGAGTCCAGCCAAGAGACCCAGTACTTC. Protein sequence: CASSVESSQETQYF.

The CDR3 nucleotides are TGTGCCAGCAGTTTATCGATGGGGACGGGTTTCAATCAGCCCCAGCATTTT. Translation: CASSLSMGTGFNQPQHF. The chain combines TRBV27 with TRBJ1-5, with D possibly being TRBD1 (5 bases). Per the germline V gene, CDR1 is MNHEY and CDR2 is SMNVEV (reference sequence). CDR3 length: 17 amino acids. The ends were cut back, 0 bases at V and 3 bases at J, with 15 bases in the middle.

The chain recombines TRBV28 with TRBJ2-3, with no clear D. This CDR3 comprises 15 residues. CDR1 MDHEN and CDR2 SYDVKM come from the germline V gene. Deletions cut 3 bases from V and 0 bases from J, with 10 bases between. For the CDR3, the DNA is TGTGCCAGCAGTTTCCCCACAGAAAGCACAGATACGCAGTATTTT. This translates into CASSFPTESTDTQYF.

This chain uses TRBV6-5 with TRBJ1-5; maybe TRBD1 (5 bases). V lost 6 bases and J lost 3, with 15 bases in between. CDR1 and CDR2 from the germline V gene are MNHEY and SVGAGI. The CDR3 sequence is 15 residues long. This CDR3 reads CASSVTGTANQPQHF. In DNA form, the CDR3 reads TGTGCCAGCAGCGTAACCGGGACGGCCAATCAGCCCCAGCATTTT.

This clone has only one observation. The J gene is TRBJ2-7, the V gene TRBV5-1, with D maybe TRBD2 (5 bases). V gave up 0 bases and J gave up 2 bases, with 9 bases separating them. Germline V gene sequence: CDR1 SGHRS, CDR2 YFSETQ. This CDR3 is 14 amino acids long. The CDR3: CASSLVEDTYEQYF. The CDR3 DNA is TGCGCCAGCAGCTTGGTGGAGGATACCTACGAGCAGTACTTC. Full variable domain (outside the CDR3, taken from reference TRBV5-1 and TRBJ2-7): KAGVTQTPRYLIKTRGQQVTLSCSPISGHRSVSWYQQTPGQGLQFLFEYFSETQRNKGNFPGRFSGRQFSNSRSEMNVSTLELGDSALYLCASSLVEDTYEQYFGPGTRLTVT.

The chain carries TRBV4-2 and TRBJ2-7; D remains ambiguous. CDR1 and CDR2 (germline): LGHNA, YNFKEQ. This CDR3 is built from 14 residues. Trimming pared 0 bases from V and 1 base from J, leaving 7 bases between. The CDR3 region has the DNA TGTGCCAGCAGCCAAGATCCTCGGTCCTACGAGCAGTACTTC. This gives the protein CASSQDPRSYEQYF.

Written as DNA, the CDR3 is TGCGCCAGCAGCCTGACCGGAGCCCACAATGAGCAGTTCTTC. Protein product: CASSLTGAHNEQFF. The rearrangement links TRBV5-1 to TRBJ2-1; unclear D gene. The germline gives CDR1 SGHRS, CDR2 YFSETQ. Deletions cut 4 bases from V and 5 bases from J, with 13 bases between. CDR3 size: 14 residues.

This clone was observed a handful of times. The CDR3 here is CASSLQGASHEQYF. The CDR3 coding sequence is TGTGCCAGCAGTCTACAGGGGGCTAGCCACGAGCAGTACTTC. The rearrangement links TRBV6-5 to TRBJ2-7; TRBD1 matches 9 bases. The CDR3 is 14 residues long. The germline gives CDR1 MNHEY, CDR2 SVGAGI. Germline trimming cut 5 bases from V and 5 bases from J; bases unmatched to any gene: 7.

The J gene is TRBJ1-1, the V gene TRBV5-5; no reliable D call. The V end was cut by 0 bases, the J end by 7 bases, with 7 bases between. Looked up from germline, CDR1 is SGHKS and CDR2 is YYEKEE (reference sequence). This CDR3 region has 12 residues. The CDR3 region is CASSLVDFEAFF. The CDR3 DNA is TGTGCCAGCAGCTTGGTGGACTTTGAAGCTTTCTTT.

The chain recombines TRBV6-5 with TRBJ1-3; no firm D call. CDR3 length: 13 residues. V was pared by 0 bases and J by 4 bases, with 4 bases between. The V gene's germline CDR1 is MNHEY and CDR2 SVGAGI. Here the CDR3 reads CASSYSVGNTIYF. CDR3 coding DNA: TGTGCCAGCAGTTACTCGGTCGGAAACACCATATATTTT.

The chain uses TRBV9 and TRBJ2-3; 7 positions agree with TRBD2. The germline gives CDR1 SGDLS, CDR2 YYNGEE. The junction had 10 bases not matched to a gene; V was cut back by 0 bases and J by 3 bases. The CDR3 has 17 amino acids. The CDR3 loop reads CASSVDGGGSSTDTQYF. The DNA of the CDR3 is TGTGCCAGCAGCGTAGATGGTGGCGGGAGCTCAACAGATACGCAGTATTTT.

As regards this clone: Other DNA sequences in the same sample also yield this CDR3. The chain has TRBV2 and TRBJ1-3; the D is unclear. Germline V CDR1 and CDR2: SNHLY, FYNNEI. This CDR3 has 14 amino acids. V was cut by 6 bases and J by 0 bases, with 9 bases left in between. This CDR3 reads CASRRDASGNTIYF. The CDR3 region has the DNA TGTGCCAGCAGGAGGGATGCCTCTGGAAACACCATATATTTT.